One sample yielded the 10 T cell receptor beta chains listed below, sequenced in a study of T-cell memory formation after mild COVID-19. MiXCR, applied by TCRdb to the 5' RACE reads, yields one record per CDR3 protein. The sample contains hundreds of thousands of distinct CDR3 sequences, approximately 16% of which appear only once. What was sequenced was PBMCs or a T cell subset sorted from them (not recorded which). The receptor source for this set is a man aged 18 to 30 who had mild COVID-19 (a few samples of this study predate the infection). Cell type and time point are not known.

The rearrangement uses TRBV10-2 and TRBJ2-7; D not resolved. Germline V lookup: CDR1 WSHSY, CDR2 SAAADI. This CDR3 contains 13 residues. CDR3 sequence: CASSEGRSYEKYV. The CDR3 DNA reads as TGCGCCAGCAGTGAAGGGCGGAGCTACGAGAAGTACGTC.

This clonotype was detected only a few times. The CDR3 here is CASSTGLGGNTIYF. The CDR3 nucleotides read TGTGCCAGCAGTACGGGCTTGGGTGGAAACACCATATATTTT. The chain links TRBV25-1 to TRBJ1-3; D is unresolved. The germline gives CDR1 MGHDK, CDR2 SYGVNS. V was shortened by 5 bases and J by 3 bases, with 11 bases between the two germline ends. The length of the CDR3 is 14 residues.

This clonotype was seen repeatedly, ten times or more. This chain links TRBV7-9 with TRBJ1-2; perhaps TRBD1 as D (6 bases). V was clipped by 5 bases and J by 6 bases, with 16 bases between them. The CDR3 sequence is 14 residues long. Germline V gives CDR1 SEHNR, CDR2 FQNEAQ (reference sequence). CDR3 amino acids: CASSLTGLRDGYTF. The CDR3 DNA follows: TGTGCCAGCAGCCTCACAGGGCTAAGGGATGGCTACACCTTC.

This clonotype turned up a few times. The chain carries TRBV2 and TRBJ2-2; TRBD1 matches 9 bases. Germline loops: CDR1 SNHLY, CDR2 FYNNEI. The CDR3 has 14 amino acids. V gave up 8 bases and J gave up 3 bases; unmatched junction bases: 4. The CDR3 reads CASRGQGYTGELFF. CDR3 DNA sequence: TGTGCCAGCCGGGGACAGGGATACACCGGGGAGCTGTTTTTT. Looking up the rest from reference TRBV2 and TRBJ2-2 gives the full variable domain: EPEVTQTPSHQVTQMGQEVILRCVPISNHLYFYWYRQILGQKVEFLVSFYNNEISEKSEIFDDQFSVERPDGSNFTLKIRSTKLEDSAMYFCASRGQGYTGELFFGEGSRLTVL.

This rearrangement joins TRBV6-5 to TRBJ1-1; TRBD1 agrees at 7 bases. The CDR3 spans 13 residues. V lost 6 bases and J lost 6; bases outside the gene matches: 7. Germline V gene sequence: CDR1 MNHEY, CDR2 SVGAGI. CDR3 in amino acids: CASSPGGRAEAFF. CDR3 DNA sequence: TGTGCCAGCAGCCCAGGGGGGCGGGCTGAAGCTTTCTTT.

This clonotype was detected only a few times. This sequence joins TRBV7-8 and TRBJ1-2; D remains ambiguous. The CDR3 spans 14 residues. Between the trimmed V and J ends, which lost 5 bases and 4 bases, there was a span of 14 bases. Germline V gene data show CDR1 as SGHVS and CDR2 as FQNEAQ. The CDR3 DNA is TGTGCCAGCAGCCCGGCCTCACTGATCTATGGCTACACCTTC. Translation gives CASSPASLIYGYTF.

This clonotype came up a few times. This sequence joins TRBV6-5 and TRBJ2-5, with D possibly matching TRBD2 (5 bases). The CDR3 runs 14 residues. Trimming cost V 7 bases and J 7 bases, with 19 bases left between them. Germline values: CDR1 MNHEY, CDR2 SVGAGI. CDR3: CASIDWLRSGTQYF. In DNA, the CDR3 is TGTGCCAGCATTGACTGGCTCCGGAGCGGGACCCAGTACTTC.

This CDR3 reads CASSVPATVLGEQFF. The CDR3, as DNA: TGTGCCAGCAGTGTTCCGGCAACAGTTTTAGGAGAGCAGTTCTTC. This chain connects TRBV12-3 or TRBV12-4 to TRBJ2-1; D is unclear. V was clipped by 5 bases and J by 10 bases, with 21 bases between them. The CDR3 spans 15 residues.

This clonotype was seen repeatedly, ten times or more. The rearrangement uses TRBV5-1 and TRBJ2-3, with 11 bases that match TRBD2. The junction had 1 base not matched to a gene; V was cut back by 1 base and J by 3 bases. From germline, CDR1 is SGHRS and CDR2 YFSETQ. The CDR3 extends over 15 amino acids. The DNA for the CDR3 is TGCGCCAGCAGCTTGTCTAGCGGGGGGACAGATACGCAGTATTTT. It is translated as CASSLSSGGTDTQYF.

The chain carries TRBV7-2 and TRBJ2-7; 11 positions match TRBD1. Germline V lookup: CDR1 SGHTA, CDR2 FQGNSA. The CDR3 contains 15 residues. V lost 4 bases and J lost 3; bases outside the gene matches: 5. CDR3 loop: CASSSGQGDRYEQYV. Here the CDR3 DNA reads TGTGCCAGCAGCTCGGGACAGGGGGACCGCTACGAGCAGTACGTC.